This T cell receptor beta chain was sequenced for a study of OX40 agonist ivuxolimab in advanced cancers. In the study overall: Dose-escalation patients were diagnosed with hepatocellular carcinoma, melanoma, renal cell cancer or head and neck cancer.

Only in-frame clones appear in the TCRdb table, and some are missing; sequencing was by immunoSEQ multiplex PCR. The repertoire holds roughly 100,000 clones, with approximately 85% as singletons. Germline values: CDR1 MNHEY, CDR2 SVGAGI. The CDR3 loop spans 15 amino acids. Trimming took 6 bases from V and 7 from J; bases not matched to a gene: 8. The sample here was CD4+ or CD8+ T cells sorted from blood, taken in a trial of the OX40 agonist ivuxolimab. This clonotype was sampled from an adult with an advanced solid tumor such as melanoma, head and neck, liver or kidney cancer. V usage is TRBV6-5 and J usage is TRBJ1-4; 10 nucleotides align to TRBD1. This chain's CDR3 is CASRKAGQGSEKLFF. The CDR3 coding sequence is TGTGCCAGCAGGAAAGCGGGACAGGGGAGTGAAAAACTGTTTTTT.